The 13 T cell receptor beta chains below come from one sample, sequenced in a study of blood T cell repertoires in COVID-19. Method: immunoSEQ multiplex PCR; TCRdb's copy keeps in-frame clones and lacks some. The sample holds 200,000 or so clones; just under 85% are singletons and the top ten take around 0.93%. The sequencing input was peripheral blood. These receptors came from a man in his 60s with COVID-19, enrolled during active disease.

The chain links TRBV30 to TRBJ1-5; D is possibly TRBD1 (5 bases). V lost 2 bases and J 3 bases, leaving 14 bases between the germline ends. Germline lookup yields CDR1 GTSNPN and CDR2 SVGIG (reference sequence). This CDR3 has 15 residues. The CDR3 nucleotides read TGTGCCTGGAGTCCCGCCGGGGGGAACAATCAGCCCCAGCATTTT. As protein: CAWSPAGGNNQPQHF.

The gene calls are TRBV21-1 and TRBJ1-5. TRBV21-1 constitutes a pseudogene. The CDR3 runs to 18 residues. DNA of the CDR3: TGTGCCAGCAGCAGCCACCGTTCTATAAAGGAGAATGATCAGCCCCAGCATTTT. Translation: CASSSHRSIKENDQPQHF.

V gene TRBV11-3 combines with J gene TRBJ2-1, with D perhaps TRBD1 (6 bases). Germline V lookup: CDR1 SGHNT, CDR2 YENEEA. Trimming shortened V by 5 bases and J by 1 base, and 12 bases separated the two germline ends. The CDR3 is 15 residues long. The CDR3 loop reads CASSDGQSSYNEQFF. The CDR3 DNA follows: TGTGCCAGCAGCGACGGACAGTCGTCCTACAATGAGCAGTTCTTC.

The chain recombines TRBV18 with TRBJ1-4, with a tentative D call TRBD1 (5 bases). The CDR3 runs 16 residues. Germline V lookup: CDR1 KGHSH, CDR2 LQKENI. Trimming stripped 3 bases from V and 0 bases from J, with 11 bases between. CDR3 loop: CASSPRRGTTNEKLFF. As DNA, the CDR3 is TGTGCCAGCTCACCGAGGAGGGGCACAACTAATGAAAAACTGTTTTTT. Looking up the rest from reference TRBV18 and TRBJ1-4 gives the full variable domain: NAGVMQNPRHLVRRRGQEARLRCSPMKGHSHVYWYRQLPEEGLKFMVYLQKENIIDESGMPKERFSAEFPKEGPSILRIQQVVRGDSAAYFCASSPRRGTTNEKLFFGSGTQLSVL.

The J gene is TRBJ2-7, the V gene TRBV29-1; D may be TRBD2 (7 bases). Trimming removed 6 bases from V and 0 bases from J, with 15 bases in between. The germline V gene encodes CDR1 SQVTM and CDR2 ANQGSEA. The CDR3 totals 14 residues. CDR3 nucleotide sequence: TGCAGCGTGAAGGGAGGGGGAAGCTCCTACGAGCAGTACTTC. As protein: CSVKGGGSSYEQYF.

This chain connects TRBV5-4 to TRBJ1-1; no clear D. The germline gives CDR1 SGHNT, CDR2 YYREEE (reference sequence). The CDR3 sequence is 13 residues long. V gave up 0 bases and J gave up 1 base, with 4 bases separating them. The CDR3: CASSLDQNTEAFF. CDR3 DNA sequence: TGTGCCAGCAGCTTGGATCAGAACACTGAAGCTTTCTTT.

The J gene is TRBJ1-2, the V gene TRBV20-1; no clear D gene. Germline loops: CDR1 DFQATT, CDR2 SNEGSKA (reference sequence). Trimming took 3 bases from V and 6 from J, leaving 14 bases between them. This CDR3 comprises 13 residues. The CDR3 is CSASLPRMDGYTF. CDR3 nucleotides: TGCAGTGCTAGTCTTCCCAGGATGGATGGCTACACCTTC.

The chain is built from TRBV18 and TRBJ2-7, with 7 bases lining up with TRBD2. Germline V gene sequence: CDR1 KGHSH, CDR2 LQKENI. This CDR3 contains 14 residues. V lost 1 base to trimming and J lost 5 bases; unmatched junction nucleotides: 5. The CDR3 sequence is CASSPRGGRDEQYF. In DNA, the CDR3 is TGTGCCAGCTCACCACGGGGAGGGCGAGACGAGCAGTACTTC.

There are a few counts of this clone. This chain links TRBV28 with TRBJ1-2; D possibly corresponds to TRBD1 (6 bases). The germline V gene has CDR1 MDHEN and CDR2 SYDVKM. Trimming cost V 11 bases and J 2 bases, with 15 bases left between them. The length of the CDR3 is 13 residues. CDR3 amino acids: CAGDRNLNYGYTF. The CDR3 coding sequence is TGTGCCGGAGACAGGAACCTCAACTATGGCTACACCTTC.

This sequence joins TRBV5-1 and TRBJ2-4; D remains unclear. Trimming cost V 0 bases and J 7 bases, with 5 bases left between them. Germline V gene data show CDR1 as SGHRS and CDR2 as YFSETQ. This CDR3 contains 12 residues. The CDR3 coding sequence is TGCGCCAGCAGCTTGGCCGGGAACATTCAGTACTTC. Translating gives CASSLAGNIQYF.

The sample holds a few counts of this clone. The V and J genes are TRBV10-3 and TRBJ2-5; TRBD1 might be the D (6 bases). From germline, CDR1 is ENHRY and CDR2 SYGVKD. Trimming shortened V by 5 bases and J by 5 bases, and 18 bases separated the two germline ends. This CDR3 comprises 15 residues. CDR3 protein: CAISPGTNTRETQYF. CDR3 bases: TGTGCCATCAGTCCCGGGACAAACACTCGGGAGACCCAGTACTTC.

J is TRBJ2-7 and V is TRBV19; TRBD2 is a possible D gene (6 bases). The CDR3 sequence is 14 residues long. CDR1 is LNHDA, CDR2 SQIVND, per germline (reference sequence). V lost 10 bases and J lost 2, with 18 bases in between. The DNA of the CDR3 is TGTGCCACCTCGACCAGCAGGACTACCTACGAGCAGTACTTC. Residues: CATSTSRTTYEQYF.

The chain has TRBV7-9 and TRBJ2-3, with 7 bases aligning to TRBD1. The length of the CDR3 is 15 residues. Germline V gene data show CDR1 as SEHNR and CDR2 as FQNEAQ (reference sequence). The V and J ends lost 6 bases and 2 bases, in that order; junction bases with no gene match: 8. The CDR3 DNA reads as TGTGCCAGCAGTATGACGGGACAGTCCACAGATACGCAGTATTTT. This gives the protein CASSMTGQSTDTQYF.